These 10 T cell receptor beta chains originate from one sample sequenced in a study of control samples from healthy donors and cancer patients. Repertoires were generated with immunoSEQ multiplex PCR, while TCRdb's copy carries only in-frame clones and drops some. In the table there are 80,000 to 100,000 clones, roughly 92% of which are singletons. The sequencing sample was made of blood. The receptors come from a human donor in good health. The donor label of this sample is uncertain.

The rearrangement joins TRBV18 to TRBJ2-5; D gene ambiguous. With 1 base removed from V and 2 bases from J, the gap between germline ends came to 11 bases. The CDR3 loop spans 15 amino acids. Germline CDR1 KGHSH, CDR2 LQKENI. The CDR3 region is CASSPRYSEQETQYF. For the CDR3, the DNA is TGTGCCAGCTCACCACGTTACTCGGAGCAAGAGACCCAGTACTTC.

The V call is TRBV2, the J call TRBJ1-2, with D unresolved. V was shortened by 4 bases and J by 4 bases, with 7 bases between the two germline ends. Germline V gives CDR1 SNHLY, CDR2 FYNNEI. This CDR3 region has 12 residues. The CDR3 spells CASSAVTYGYTF. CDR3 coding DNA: TGTGCCAGCAGTGCCGTCACCTATGGCTACACCTTC. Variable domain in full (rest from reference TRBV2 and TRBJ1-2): EPEVTQTPSHQVTQMGQEVILRCVPISNHLYFYWYRQILGQKVEFLVSFYNNEISEKSEIFDDQFSVERPDGSNFTLKIRSTKLEDSAMYFCASSAVTYGYTFGSGTRLTVV.

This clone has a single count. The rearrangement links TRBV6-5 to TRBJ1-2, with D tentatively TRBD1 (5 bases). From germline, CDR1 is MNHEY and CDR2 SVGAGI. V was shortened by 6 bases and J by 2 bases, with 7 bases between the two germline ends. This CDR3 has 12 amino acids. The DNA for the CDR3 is TGTGCCAGCAGGGCAGGGAACTATGGCTACACCTTC. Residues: CASRAGNYGYTF.

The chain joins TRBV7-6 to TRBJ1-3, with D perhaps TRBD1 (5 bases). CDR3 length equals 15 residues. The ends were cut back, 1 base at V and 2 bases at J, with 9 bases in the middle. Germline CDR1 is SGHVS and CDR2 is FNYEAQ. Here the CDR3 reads CASSLVGAAGNTIYF. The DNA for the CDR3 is TGTGCCAGCAGCTTAGTAGGGGCCGCTGGAAACACCATATATTTT.

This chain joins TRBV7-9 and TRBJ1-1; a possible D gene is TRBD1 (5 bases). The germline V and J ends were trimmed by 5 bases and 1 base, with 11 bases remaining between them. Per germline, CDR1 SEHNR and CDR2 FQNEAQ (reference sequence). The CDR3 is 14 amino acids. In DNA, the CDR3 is TGTGCCAGCAGCCGTCCCGGGGGGAACACTGAAGCTTTCTTT. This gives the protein CASSRPGGNTEAFF.

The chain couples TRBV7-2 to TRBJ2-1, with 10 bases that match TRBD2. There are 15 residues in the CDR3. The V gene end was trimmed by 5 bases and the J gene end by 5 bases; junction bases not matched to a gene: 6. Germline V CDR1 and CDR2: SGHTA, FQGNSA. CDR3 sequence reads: CASSLWTSGHNEQFF. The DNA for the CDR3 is TGTGCCAGCAGCCTATGGACTAGCGGACACAATGAGCAGTTCTTC.

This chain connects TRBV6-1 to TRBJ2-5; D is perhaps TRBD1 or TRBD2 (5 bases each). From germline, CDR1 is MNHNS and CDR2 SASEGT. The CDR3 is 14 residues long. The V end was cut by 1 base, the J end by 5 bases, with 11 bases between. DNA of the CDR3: TGTGCCAGCAGTGAAGTGGGGGTAGAGGAGACCCAGTACTTC. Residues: CASSEVGVEETQYF.

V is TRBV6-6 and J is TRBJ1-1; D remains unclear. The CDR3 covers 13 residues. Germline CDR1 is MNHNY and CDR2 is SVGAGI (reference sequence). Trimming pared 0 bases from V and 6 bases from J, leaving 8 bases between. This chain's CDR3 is CASSYSLGPEAFF. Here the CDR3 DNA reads TGTGCCAGCAGTTACTCGTTGGGTCCTGAAGCTTTCTTT.

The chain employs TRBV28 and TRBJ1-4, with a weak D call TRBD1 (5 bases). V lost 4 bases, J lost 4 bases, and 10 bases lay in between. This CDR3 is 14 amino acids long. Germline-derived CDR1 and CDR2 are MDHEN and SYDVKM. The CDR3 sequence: CASSSAGLNEKLFF. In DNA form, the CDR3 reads TGTGCCAGCAGTTCTGCGGGACTTAATGAAAAACTGTTTTTT.

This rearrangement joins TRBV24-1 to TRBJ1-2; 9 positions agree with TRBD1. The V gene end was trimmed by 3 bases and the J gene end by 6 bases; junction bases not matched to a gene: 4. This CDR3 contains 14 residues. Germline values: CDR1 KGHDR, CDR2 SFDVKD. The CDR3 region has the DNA TGTGCCACCAGTGATACCACAGGGGGCGATGGCTACACCTTC. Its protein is CATSDTTGGDGYTF.